The sequence of this T cell receptor (beta chain) was determined in a study of identical twins. Study-wide results and limits: In beta out-of-frame sequences, the excess sharing between twins was weaker.

This clonotype was observed a few times. As yet, its antigen is unknown. Template switching added a universal primer site; cDNA carried unique molecular identifiers. TCRdb re-called the 5' RACE reads through MiXCR, storing one row per CDR3 protein. This sample has 600,000 to 700,000 distinct CDR3 sequences, with around 20% found just once. Germline V gene data show CDR1 as ENHRY and CDR2 as SYGVKD. The CDR3 has 12 residues. Trimming removed 7 bases at V and 8 bases at J, with 14 bases between. This same sample was also part of a study on T cells expressing NK-cell markers. Per that study: Four donors showed these clonotypes also leading the CD3+CD56-NKG2C+ fraction.

The sample consisted of PBMCs. The source is a woman aged 18-30 years in good health. The chain links TRBV10-3 to TRBJ1-2; no definite D call. CDR3 DNA: TGTGCCATCATGGTTGGCAGTGGCGGCTACACCTTC. Amino acid sequence: CAIMVGSGGYTF.